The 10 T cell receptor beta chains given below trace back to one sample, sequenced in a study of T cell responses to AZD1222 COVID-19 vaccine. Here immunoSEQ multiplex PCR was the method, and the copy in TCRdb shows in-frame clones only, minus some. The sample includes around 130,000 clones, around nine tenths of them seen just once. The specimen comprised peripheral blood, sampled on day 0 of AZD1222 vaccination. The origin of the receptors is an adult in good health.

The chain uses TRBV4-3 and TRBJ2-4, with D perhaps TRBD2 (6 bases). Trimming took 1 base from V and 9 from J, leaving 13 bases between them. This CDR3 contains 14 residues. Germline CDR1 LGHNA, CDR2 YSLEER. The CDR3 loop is CASSQVGGSTIQYF. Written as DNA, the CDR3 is TGCGCCAGCAGCCAAGTAGGAGGGAGTACCATTCAGTACTTC.

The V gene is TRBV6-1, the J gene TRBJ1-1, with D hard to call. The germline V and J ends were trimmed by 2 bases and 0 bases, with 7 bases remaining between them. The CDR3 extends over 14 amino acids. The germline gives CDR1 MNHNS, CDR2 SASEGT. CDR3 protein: CASSERALNTEAFF. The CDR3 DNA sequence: TGTGCCAGCAGTGAAAGGGCCCTGAACACTGAAGCTTTCTTT.

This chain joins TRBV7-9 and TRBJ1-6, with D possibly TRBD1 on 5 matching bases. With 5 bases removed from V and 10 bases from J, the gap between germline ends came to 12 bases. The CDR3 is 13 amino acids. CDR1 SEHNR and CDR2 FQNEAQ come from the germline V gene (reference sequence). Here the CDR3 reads CASSPMGDSPLHF. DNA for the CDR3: TGTGCCAGCAGCCCGATGGGGGACTCACCCCTCCACTTT.

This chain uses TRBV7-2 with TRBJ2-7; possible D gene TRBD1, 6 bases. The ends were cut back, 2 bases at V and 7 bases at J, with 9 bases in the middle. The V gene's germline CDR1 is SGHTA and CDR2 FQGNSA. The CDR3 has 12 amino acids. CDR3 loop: CASSLSRGEQYF. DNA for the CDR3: TGTGCCAGCAGCTTATCGAGGGGGGAGCAGTACTTC.

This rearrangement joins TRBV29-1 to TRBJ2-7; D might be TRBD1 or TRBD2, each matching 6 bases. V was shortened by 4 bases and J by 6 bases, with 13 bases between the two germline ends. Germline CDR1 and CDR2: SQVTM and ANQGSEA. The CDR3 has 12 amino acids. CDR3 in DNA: TGCAGCGTTGGGCAGGGGAGGCGCGAGCAGTACTTC. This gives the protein CSVGQGRREQYF.

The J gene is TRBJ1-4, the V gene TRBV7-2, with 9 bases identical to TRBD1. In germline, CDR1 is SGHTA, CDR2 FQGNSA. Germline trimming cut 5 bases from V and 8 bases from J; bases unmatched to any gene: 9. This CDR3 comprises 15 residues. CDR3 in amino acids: CASSVNRGREEKLFF. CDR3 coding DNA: TGTGCCAGCAGCGTCAACAGGGGGCGAGAGGAAAAACTGTTTTTT.

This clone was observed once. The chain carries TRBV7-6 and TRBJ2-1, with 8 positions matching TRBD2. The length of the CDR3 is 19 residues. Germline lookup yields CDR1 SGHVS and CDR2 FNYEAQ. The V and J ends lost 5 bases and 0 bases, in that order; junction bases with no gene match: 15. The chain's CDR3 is CASSPRGGLLTSSYNEQFF. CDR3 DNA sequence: TGTGCCAGCAGCCCCCGCGGGGGGCTACTCACGAGCTCCTACAATGAGCAGTTCTTC.

CDR3 in amino acids: CASSDRWTGEGDTQYF. In DNA, the CDR3 is TGTGCCAGCAGCGATAGGTGGACGGGGGAGGGAGATACGCAGTATTTT. The rearrangement links TRBV11-2 to TRBJ2-3, with TRBD2 matching 7 bases. Per the germline V gene, CDR1 is SGHAT and CDR2 is FQNNGV. The CDR3 is 16 amino acids. V shed 5 bases and J 5 bases; nucleotides not matched to a gene: 13.

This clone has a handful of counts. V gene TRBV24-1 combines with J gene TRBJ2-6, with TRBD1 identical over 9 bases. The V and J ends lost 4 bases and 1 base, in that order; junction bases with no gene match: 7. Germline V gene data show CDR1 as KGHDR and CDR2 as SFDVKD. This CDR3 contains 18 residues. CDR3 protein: CATSDETGGRSGANVLTF. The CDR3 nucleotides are TGTGCCACCAGTGACGAGACAGGGGGTAGGTCTGGGGCCAACGTCCTGACTTTC.

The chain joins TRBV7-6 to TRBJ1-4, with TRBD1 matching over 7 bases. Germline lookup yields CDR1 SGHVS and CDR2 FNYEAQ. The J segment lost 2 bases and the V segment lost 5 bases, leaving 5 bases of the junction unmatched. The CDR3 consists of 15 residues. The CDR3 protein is CASSTGTATNEKLFF. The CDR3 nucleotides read TGTGCCAGCAGCACAGGGACAGCCACTAATGAAAAACTGTTTTTT.